Each of the 8 T cell receptor beta chains below was sequenced from the same sample in a study of T cell responses to AZD1222 COVID-19 vaccine. TCRdb's table, derived via immunoSEQ multiplex PCR, lists solely in-frame clones and lacks some. The sample holds 120,000 or so clones, approximately 90% seen once. The sample was peripheral blood, taken 28 days after the second AZD1222 dose. Source of these receptors: an adult who received the AZD1222 COVID-19 vaccine.

The chain joins TRBV4-3 to TRBJ1-2, with unresolved D. The CDR3 covers 14 residues. Trimming shortened V by 0 bases and J by 6 bases, and 11 bases separated the two germline ends. CDR1 is LGHNA, CDR2 YSLEER, per germline. The CDR3 region has the DNA TGCGCCAGCAGCCAAGAACGGGTGTTCGATGGCTACACCTTC. Translating gives CASSQERVFDGYTF.

In the case of this clone: A read error may be the cause here, since a much bigger clone is one base away. This specimen includes other DNA sequences encoding the same CDR3. This chain links TRBV6-4 with TRBJ2-2; no definite D call. The germline V gene encodes CDR1 MRHNA and CDR2 SNTAGT. Trimming stripped 2 bases from V and 3 bases from J, with 4 bases between. The CDR3 spans 13 residues. For the CDR3, the DNA is TGTGCCAGCAGTGACCGGGACACCGGGGAGCTGTTTTTT. As protein: CASSDRDTGELFF.

The chain uses TRBV30 and TRBJ2-3, with 8 nucleotides matching TRBD2. The CDR3 loop spans 17 amino acids. V dropped 1 base and J dropped 1; count of bases not matched to a gene: 10. CDR1 is GTSNPN, CDR2 SVGIG, per germline (reference sequence). The DNA of the CDR3 is TGTGCCTGGAGTGACGTCGGCGCCGGGAGGGGCACAGATACGCAGTATTTT. As protein: CAWSDVGAGRGTDTQYF.

The chain combines TRBV12-3 or TRBV12-4 with TRBJ1-5; D unclear. The CDR3 loop spans 13 amino acids. The V end was cut by 1 base, the J end by 7 bases, with 8 bases between. This chain's CDR3 is CASSLGPNQPQHF. Written as DNA, the CDR3 is TGTGCCAGCAGTTTAGGGCCCAACCAGCCCCAGCATTTT.

The chain uses TRBV18 and TRBJ1-1; maybe TRBD1 (6 bases). V lost 6 bases, J lost 7 bases, and 15 bases lay in between. From germline, CDR1 is KGHSH and CDR2 LQKENI. The CDR3 extends over 13 amino acids. The CDR3 sequence is CASSQDQQGEAFF. The CDR3 DNA reads as TGTGCCAGCTCTCAAGACCAACAGGGTGAAGCTTTCTTT.

The gene calls are TRBV19 and TRBJ1-2; D uncertain. Trimming took 2 bases from V and 8 from J, leaving 12 bases between them. Germline lookup yields CDR1 LNHDA and CDR2 SQIVND (reference sequence). CDR3 length: 13 residues. The CDR3 protein is CASSITVVRGYTF. The CDR3 nucleotides are TGTGCCAGTAGTATAACGGTCGTTCGAGGCTACACCTTC.

The chain uses TRBV5-1 and TRBJ1-3, with 7 bases lining up with TRBD1. The CDR3 extends over 14 amino acids. Germline V gene sequence: CDR1 SGHRS, CDR2 YFSETQ. V dropped 0 bases and J dropped 7; count of bases not matched to a gene: 4. CDR3 region: CASSLVGRGNTIYF. CDR3 DNA sequence: TGCGCCAGCAGCTTGGTCGGCAGGGGGAACACCATATATTTT.

The chain couples TRBV28 to TRBJ1-5, with 10 bases aligning to TRBD1. J lost 5 bases, V lost 8 bases, and 3 bases had no gene match. Germline lookup yields CDR1 MDHEN and CDR2 SYDVKM. This CDR3 comprises 13 residues. This CDR3 is CASGTGAHQPQHF. Here the CDR3 DNA reads TGTGCCAGCGGGACAGGGGCCCATCAGCCCCAGCATTTT. The complete variable domain, with remaining parts taken from reference TRBV28 and TRBJ1-5, reads DVKVTQSSRYLVKRTGEKVFLECVQDMDHENMFWYRQDPGLGLRLIYFSYDVKMKEKGDIPEGYSVSREKKERFSLILESASTNQTSMYLCASGTGAHQPQHFGDGTRLSIL.